The T cell receptor (beta chain) under discussion was sequenced for a study of vaccination and CD4 T cells after COVID-19. Study-wide context: Convalescent patients gave post-COVID blood a median approximately 100 days post-diagnosis, range 35 to 161.

With the Oncomine TCR Beta short-read assay, DNA from cultured CD4+ T cells was sequenced. TCRdb re-derived calls from the PCR reads in MiXCR, one entry per CDR3 protein. The table has about 15,000 distinct CDR3 sequences, roughly 50% seen once. Treatment denoted: approximately nine-day PBMC culture with coronavirus spike peptide pools or control peptides (ViraFEST assay). The CDR3 loop spans 14 amino acids. CDR1 is MNHNS and CDR2 is SASEGT in the germline V gene. Concerning this clonotype itself: As yet, its antigen is unknown. The junction shows a germline mismatch at one end, possibly a read error.

This chain links TRBV6-1 with TRBJ1-2, with D maybe TRBD1 (5 bases). This receptor was identified in a human donor who had recovered from COVID-19. The specimen was CD4+ T cells from blood, cultured in vitro. The CDR3: CTSSAYGGQGGYTF. For the CDR3, the DNA is TGTACCAGCAGTGCATACGGTGGGCAGGGTGGCTACACCTTC.